This TCR beta chain was sequenced for a study of blood T cell repertoires in COVID-19 (dated by TCRdb to about 2020). Looking at the study overall: The collaborator samples originated in the United States, Italy and Spain and spanned the acute and convalescent phases of COVID-19. Nearly every sample came with metadata listing a de-identified subject ID, COVID-19 status, age in years and sex. The material from the prospective study consisted of cDNA or gDNA derived from T cells, B-cell-depleted T cells, or PBMCs. A freely available public database, intended as a resource for researchers studying the immune response to SARS-CoV-2, is where the repertoires were released. The dataset comprised deeply sampled blood TCRbeta repertoires from subjects exposed to, actively infected with, or recovered from COVID-19. The samples were drawn from the first 160 participants of the ongoing ImmuneRACE study and from 950 to 1,500 subjects provided by 6 global collaborators. HLA class I and class II types, where available, came from metadata supplied by the sample provider rather than from assay-based typing.

Each collaborating institution followed its own protocols to collect whole blood in K2EDTA tubes. For TCRbeta analysis, collaborators shipped samples as frozen whole blood, isolated PBMCs, or DNA extracted from either of those sample types. Details on this clone: The specificity of this receptor is unknown. No per-base quality is available; no much larger clone lies one base away.

The immunoSEQ Assay, a bias-controlled multiplex PCR, was used to amplify TCRbeta CDR3 regions from genomic DNA. In the original analysis: The number of nucleated cells in each sample was estimated from the amplification of reference gene primers within the assay. Sequence reads were collapsed and filtered to measure the absolute abundance of every unique TCRbeta CDR3 rearrangement. Productive Simpson clonality was computed per sample as the square root of Simpson's diversity index over productive rearrangements. TCRdb's version of the immuneACCESS table is confined to in-frame rearrangements and falls short of the full clone set. An unresolved V gene accounts for under half of the shortfall where checked; the remainder is of unknown origin. The V and J calls and clone size were taken over from that table, and D and trimming were inferred from the DNA. The sample has about 80,000 clones on record, around 76% of them singletons. About 15% of the sample rests with the top ten.

Reading from cysteine to phenylalanine, the CDR3 counts 11 amino acids. Only the CDR3 region is kept as DNA, spanning 33 bases read in frame from base 1. In the germline V gene, CDR1 corresponds to ENHRY and CDR2 to SYGVKD. V is reduced by 5 bases and J by 8 bases, leaving a spacing of 9 bases between them. Study-wide findings and limitations: The quantity of clinical and demographic metadata differed by source and by participant and was supplied without curation.

This receptor was obtained from a man between 65 and 85 years old with active or convalescent COVID-19. This chain joins TRBV10-3 to TRBJ1-1, with no D gene named confidently. Sequencing was done on a sample of peripheral blood. In nucleotides, the sequence is TGTGCCATCAGTTGGGGAGACGAAGCTTTCTTT. The translation is CAISWGDEAFF.